Many counts were recorded for the clone carrying this T cell receptor (beta chain). The antigen remains unidentified. This entry belongs to a study of T cells in Graves' hyperthyroidism and ophthalmopathy. V was pared by 2 bases and J by 3 bases, with 16 bases between. The CDR3 totals 15 residues. The germline V gene has CDR1 DFQATT and CDR2 SNEGSKA (reference sequence). Amplified regions were TCR beta CDR3 sequences from RNA transcripts. HTBI primers were employed in a first-round RT-PCR of the TCR CDR3. TCRdb ran MiXCR on the multiplex PCR reads and lists one entry per CDR3 protein. The data hold fewer than 600,000 distinct CDR3 sequences, with roughly 14% observed a single time. Study-wide results and caveats: Most expanded thyroid clonotypes above 0.001 recurred in blood.

Hyperthyroidism patients were newly diagnosed, had disease duration under 2 months, and were aged 18 to 65 years. The rearrangement uses TRBV20-1 and TRBJ1-2, with D perhaps matching TRBD1 (6 bases). The TCR sequence derives from a young woman with Graves' hyperthyroidism. The sequenced material came from blood. CDR3 DNA sequence: TGCAGTGCTAGACCCCCTCAGGGGCCGTACTATGGCTACACCTTC. Translating it yields CSARPPQGPYYGYTF.